The 13 T cell receptor beta chains below all came from one sample that was sequenced in a study of T-cell memory formation after mild COVID-19. TCRdb reanalysed the 5' RACE reads using MiXCR and keeps one entry per CDR3 protein. Among around 300,000 distinct CDR3 sequences, around 13% were seen once, and the ten largest hold 20% to 25%. What was sequenced was PBMCs or a T cell subset sorted from them (not recorded which). Every receptor here comes from a man aged 18 to 35 who had mild COVID-19 (a few samples of this study predate the infection). Cell type and time point are not known.

The CDR3 DNA sequence: TGCAGTGCTCCGGACAGGAAGTCTATGAACACTGAAGCTTTCTTT. Its translation is CSAPDRKSMNTEAFF. The chain carries TRBV20-1 and TRBJ1-1; 7 nucleotides match TRBD1. Germline CDR1 DFQATT, CDR2 SNEGSKA (reference sequence). This CDR3 comprises 15 residues. V lost 5 bases to trimming and J lost 0 bases; unmatched junction nucleotides: 9.

This clonotype was picked up a small number of times. The chain couples TRBV7-6 to TRBJ2-3; the D gene is possibly TRBD2 (7 bases). Germline-derived CDR1 and CDR2 are SGHVS and FNYEAQ. The CDR3 has 15 amino acids. V lost 1 base and J lost 5, with 13 bases in between. The CDR3 DNA reads as TGTGCCAGCAGCTTAGGGGGGGGGCCAGGAGATACGCAGTATTTT. As protein: CASSLGGGPGDTQYF.

The V and J genes are TRBV5-1 and TRBJ2-5, with 8 bases identical to TRBD2. The ends lost 2 bases at V and 7 bases at J; junction bases unmatched: 13. The V gene's germline CDR1 is SGHRS and CDR2 YFSETQ. The CDR3 is 16 amino acids. The CDR3 loop reads CASSFGSGGSLWTQYF. Written as DNA, the CDR3 is TGCGCCAGCAGCTTTGGAAGCGGGGGTTCCCTATGGACCCAGTACTTC.

The J gene is TRBJ1-3, the V gene TRBV6-6, with D unclear. The V and J ends lost 2 bases and 2 bases respectively, with 16 bases between them. There are 17 residues in the CDR3. Germline V gene data show CDR1 as MNHNY and CDR2 as SVGAGI (reference sequence). The CDR3 nucleotides are TGTGCCAGCAGTTACCCTTCCGGGAGCGTCACTGGAAACACCATATATTTT. It specifies CASSYPSGSVTGNTIYF.

Only a few counts were recorded for this clonotype. The rearrangement uses TRBV12-3 or TRBV12-4 and TRBJ1-5; no clear D. The CDR3 length is 15 residues. V was trimmed by 1 base and J by 1 base, leaving 8 bases between them. The CDR3 nucleotides read TGTGCCAGCAGTTTAGGGATCAGAAGCAATCAGCCCCAGCATTTT. Translated, it gives CASSLGIRSNQPQHF.

V usage is TRBV27 and J usage is TRBJ2-7; TRBD1 matches 8 bases. Germline V gene sequence: CDR1 MNHEY, CDR2 SMNVEV (reference sequence). With V trimmed by 9 bases and J by 2 bases, 6 bases remained unmatched. The CDR3 is 13 residues long. The CDR3 here is CASRDRSTYEQYF. CDR3 sequence (DNA): TGTGCCAGTAGGGACAGGTCCACCTACGAGCAGTACTTC.

In this sample, this clonotype turned up a few times. The V gene is TRBV20-1, the J gene TRBJ2-1; 7 positions match TRBD2. J lost 6 bases, V lost 4 bases, and 9 bases had no gene match. This CDR3 region has 14 residues. Germline V gene sequence: CDR1 DFQATT, CDR2 SNEGSKA (reference sequence). The CDR3, as DNA: TGCAGTGCTAAGAGGCGGGGGTATCCCAATGAGCAGTTCTTC. Translated: CSAKRRGYPNEQFF.

The chain links TRBV12-3 or TRBV12-4 to TRBJ2-2; 9 bases align to TRBD1. With 5 bases clipped from V and 2 bases from J, the junction kept 6 bases outside the gene matches. The CDR3 totals 16 residues. In DNA, the CDR3 is TGTGCCAGCAGTCCTCCGGGACAGGGCAACACCGGGGAGCTGTTTTTT. This encodes CASSPPGQGNTGELFF.

This clonotype was observed a handful of times. The genes are TRBV9 and TRBJ2-3, with 7 positions matching TRBD2. The CDR3 covers 17 residues. Germline trimming cut 3 bases from V and 2 bases from J; bases unmatched to any gene: 12. Germline lookup yields CDR1 SGDLS and CDR2 YYNGEE. The CDR3 is CASSERGGSVFTDTQYF. Here the CDR3 DNA reads TGTGCCAGCAGCGAGCGGGGAGGGTCAGTTTTCACAGATACGCAGTATTTT.

The chain has TRBV11-2 and TRBJ2-7; no definite D call. This CDR3 comprises 12 residues. Germline V lookup: CDR1 SGHAT, CDR2 FQNNGV. Trimming took off 3 bases at V and 6 bases at J, with 9 bases between the two ends. The CDR3 nucleotides read TGTGCCAGCAGCTTGGGTTGGCTCGAGCAGTACTTC. Protein product: CASSLGWLEQYF.

This clonotype appeared a few times. The rearrangement links TRBV4-1 to TRBJ2-7, with D possibly matching TRBD1 (5 bases). Trimming stripped 0 bases from V and 2 bases from J, with 8 bases between. Germline V gives CDR1 MGHRA, CDR2 YSYEKL. This CDR3 contains 14 residues. CDR3 in amino acids: CASSQEVTAYEQYF. The CDR3 region has the DNA TGCGCCAGCAGCCAAGAAGTGACAGCCTACGAGCAGTACTTC.

The sample holds a few counts of this clonotype. The chain couples TRBV12-3 or TRBV12-4 to TRBJ2-2, with D perhaps matching TRBD2 (6 bases). Trimming shortened V by 6 bases and J by 0 bases, and 14 bases separated the two germline ends. CDR3 length: 16 residues. CDR3 loop: CASRTLALANTGELFF. CDR3 coding DNA: TGTGCCAGCAGGACTCTAGCGCTCGCGAACACCGGGGAGCTGTTTTTT.

This clonotype was seen a handful of times. The chain links TRBV29-1 to TRBJ2-1; D may correspond to TRBD1 or TRBD2 (7 bases each). V was pared by 4 bases and J by 8 bases, with 15 bases between. The CDR3 contains 13 residues. Germline V lookup: CDR1 SQVTM, CDR2 ANQGSEA. CDR3 sequence: CSVVVPGGDEQFF. The CDR3 DNA is TGCAGCGTTGTGGTCCCAGGGGGGGATGAGCAGTTCTTC.